The TCR beta chain under discussion was sequenced for a study of T cell responses to AZD1222 COVID-19 vaccine. Whole-study findings and limits: In a largely white British group with more females than males, clonal diversity was possibly underestimated. Close to half of all spike-specific TCRs reportedly target regions of the variants that are unmutated. Repertoires in all cases were sampled only once the peak T cell response had passed.

Of note for this clone: Its specificity is not known.

The CDR3 has 15 residues. The J segment lost 6 bases and the V segment lost 0 bases, leaving 7 bases of the junction unmatched. Looked up from germline, CDR1 is WSHSY and CDR2 is SAAADI. Repertoires were generated with immunoSEQ multiplex PCR, while TCRdb's copy carries only in-frame clones and drops some. The data contain 150,000 to 170,000 clones, roughly 90% of them singletons. Source: peripheral blood, taken on day 0 of AZD1222 vaccination. The source of this sequence is an adult in good health. V usage is TRBV10-2 and J usage is TRBJ1-1; TRBD1 aligns across 7 bases. CDR3 DNA: TGCGCCAGCAGTGAGTCGAACGGACAGGACCCTGAAGCTTTCTTT. Protein product: CASSESNGQDPEAFF.